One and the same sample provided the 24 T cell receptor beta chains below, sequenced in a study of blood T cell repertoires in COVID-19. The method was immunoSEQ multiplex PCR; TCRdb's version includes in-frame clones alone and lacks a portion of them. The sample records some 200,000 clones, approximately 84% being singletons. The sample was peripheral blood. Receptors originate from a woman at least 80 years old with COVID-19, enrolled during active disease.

DNA for the CDR3: TGTGCCAGCAGTTCCTGGACAGGCTCTCTGCCCCCCGTCCTGACTTTC. It specifies CASSSWTGSLPPVLTF. J is TRBJ2-6 and V is TRBV28, with 7 bases aligning to TRBD1. V shed 4 bases, J shed 12 bases, and the junction held 15 bases outside the gene matches. Germline lookup yields CDR1 MDHEN and CDR2 SYDVKM. The CDR3 consists of 16 residues.

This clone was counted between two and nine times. For the CDR3, the DNA is TGTGCCAGCTCACCCGGGTCAGGGGGGGAGCAGTACTTC. Protein: CASSPGSGGEQYF. The chain carries TRBV18 and TRBJ2-7, with a tentative D call TRBD1 (7 bases). This CDR3 region has 13 residues. V was shortened by 3 bases and J by 7 bases, with 13 bases between the two germline ends. CDR1 and CDR2 (germline): KGHSH, LQKENI.

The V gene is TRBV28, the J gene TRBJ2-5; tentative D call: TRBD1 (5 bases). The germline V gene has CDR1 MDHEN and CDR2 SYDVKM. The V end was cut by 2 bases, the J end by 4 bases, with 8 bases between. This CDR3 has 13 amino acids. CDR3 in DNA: TGTGCCAGCAGTTTAGGGGCTGGAGAGACCCAGTACTTC. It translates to CASSLGAGETQYF.

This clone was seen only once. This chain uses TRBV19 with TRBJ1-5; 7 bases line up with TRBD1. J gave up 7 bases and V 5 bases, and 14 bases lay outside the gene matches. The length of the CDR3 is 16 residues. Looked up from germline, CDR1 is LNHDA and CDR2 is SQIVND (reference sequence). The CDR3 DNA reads TGTGCCAGTAGTGCCATCCTACAGGGGTCCGGCCAGCCCCAGCATTTT. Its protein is CASSAILQGSGQPQHF.

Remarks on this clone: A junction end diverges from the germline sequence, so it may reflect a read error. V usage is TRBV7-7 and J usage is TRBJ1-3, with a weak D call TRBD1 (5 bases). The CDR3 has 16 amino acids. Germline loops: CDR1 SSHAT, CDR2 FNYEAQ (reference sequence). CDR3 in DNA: TGTGCTAGCAGCTCGGGAGCAGGGACTACTGGAAACACCATATATTTT. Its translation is CASSSGAGTTGNTIYF.

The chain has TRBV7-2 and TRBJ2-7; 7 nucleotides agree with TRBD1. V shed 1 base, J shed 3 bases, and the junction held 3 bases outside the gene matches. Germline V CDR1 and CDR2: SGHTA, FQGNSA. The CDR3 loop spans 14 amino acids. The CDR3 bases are TGTGCCAGCAGCTTAGAACCAGGGGGCTACGAGCAGTACTTC. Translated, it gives CASSLEPGGYEQYF. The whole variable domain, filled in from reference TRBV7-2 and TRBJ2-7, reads GAGVSQSPSNKVTEKGKDVELRCDPISGHTALYWYRQSLGQGLEFLIYFQGNSAPDKSGLPSDRFSAERTGGSVSTLTIQRTQQEDSAVYLCASSLEPGGYEQYFGPGTRLTVT.

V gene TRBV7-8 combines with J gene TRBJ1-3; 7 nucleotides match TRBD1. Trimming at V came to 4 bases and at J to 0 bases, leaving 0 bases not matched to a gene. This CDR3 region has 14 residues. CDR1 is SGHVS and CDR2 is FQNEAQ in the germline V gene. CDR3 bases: TGTGCCAGCAGCTGGGACAGCTCTGGAAACACCATATATTTT. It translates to CASSWDSSGNTIYF.

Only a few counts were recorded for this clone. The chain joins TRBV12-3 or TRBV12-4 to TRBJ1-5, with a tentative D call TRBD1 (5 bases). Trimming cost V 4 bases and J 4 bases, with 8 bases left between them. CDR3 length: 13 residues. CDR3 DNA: TGTGCCAGCAGTTCCGGGGGGAATCAGCCCCAGCATTTT. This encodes CASSSGGNQPQHF.

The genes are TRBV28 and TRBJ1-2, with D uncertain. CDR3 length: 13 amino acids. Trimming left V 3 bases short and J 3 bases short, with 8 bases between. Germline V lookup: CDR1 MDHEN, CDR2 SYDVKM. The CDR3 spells CASSFSLDYGYTF. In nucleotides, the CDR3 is TGTGCCAGCAGTTTCAGTCTAGACTATGGCTACACCTTC.

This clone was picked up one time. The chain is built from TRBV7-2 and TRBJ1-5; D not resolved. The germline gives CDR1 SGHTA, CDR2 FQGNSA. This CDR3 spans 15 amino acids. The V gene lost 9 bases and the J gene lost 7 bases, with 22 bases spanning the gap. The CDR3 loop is CASTNQGQTGQPQHF. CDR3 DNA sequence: TGTGCCAGTACGAACCAAGGCCAGACGGGGCAGCCCCAGCATTTT.

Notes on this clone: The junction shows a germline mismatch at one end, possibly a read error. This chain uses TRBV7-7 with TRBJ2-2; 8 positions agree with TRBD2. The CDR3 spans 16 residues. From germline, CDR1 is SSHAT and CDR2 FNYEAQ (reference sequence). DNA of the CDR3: TGTGCTAGCAGCCCAGGCCCCGGACTAGCTCCCGGGGAGCTGTTTTTT. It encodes CASSPGPGLAPGELFF.

CDR3 nucleotides: TGTGCCAGCAGCGCCCAAGAGGGCGTAAAAGCTTTCTTT. Protein sequence: CASSAQEGVKAFF. V usage is TRBV12-3 or TRBV12-4 and J usage is TRBJ1-1; no clear D gene. This CDR3 region has 13 residues. V lost 6 bases to trimming and J lost 9 bases, with 17 bases between them.

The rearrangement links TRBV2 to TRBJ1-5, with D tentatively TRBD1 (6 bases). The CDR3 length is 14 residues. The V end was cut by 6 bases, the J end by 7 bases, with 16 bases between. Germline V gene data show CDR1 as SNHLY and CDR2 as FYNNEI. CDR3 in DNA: TGTGCCAGCAGCCACAGGGATTCGGTCCAGCCCCAGCATTTT. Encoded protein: CASSHRDSVQPQHF. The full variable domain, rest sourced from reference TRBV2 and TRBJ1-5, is EPEVTQTPSHQVTQMGQEVILRCVPISNHLYFYWYRQILGQKVEFLVSFYNNEISEKSEIFDDQFSVERPDGSNFTLKIRSTKLEDSAMYFCASSHRDSVQPQHFGDGTRLSIL.

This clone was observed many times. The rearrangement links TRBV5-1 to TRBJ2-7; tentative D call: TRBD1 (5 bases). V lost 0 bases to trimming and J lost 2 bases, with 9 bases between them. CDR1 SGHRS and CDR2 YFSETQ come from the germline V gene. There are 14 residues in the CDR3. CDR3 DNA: TGCGCCAGCAGCTTGGACAGGTTAACCTACGAGCAGTACTTC. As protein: CASSLDRLTYEQYF.

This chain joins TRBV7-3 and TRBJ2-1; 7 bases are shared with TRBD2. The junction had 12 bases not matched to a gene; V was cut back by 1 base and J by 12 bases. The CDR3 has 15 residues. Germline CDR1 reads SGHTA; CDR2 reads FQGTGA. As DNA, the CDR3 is TGTGCCAGCAGCTTAATGGGACTAACTTCCGACGTGCAGTTCTTC. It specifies CASSLMGLTSDVQFF.

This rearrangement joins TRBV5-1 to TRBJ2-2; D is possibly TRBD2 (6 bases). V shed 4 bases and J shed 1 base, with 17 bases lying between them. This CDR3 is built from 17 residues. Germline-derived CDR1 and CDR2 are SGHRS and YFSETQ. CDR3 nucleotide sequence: TGCGCCAGCAGCGACGGCGGGGCAGGTTGGAACACCGGGGAGCTGTTTTTT. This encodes CASSDGGAGWNTGELFF.

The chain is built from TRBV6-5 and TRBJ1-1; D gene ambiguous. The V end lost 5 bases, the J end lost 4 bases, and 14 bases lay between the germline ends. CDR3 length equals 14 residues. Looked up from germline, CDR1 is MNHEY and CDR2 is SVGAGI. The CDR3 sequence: CASSQPGSPTEAFF. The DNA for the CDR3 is TGTGCCAGCAGTCAGCCGGGGAGTCCCACTGAAGCTTTCTTT.

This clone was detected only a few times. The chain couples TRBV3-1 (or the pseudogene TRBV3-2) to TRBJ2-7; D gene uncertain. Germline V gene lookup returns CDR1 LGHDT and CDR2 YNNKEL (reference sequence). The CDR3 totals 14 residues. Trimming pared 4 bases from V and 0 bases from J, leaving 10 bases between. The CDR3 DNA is TGTGCCAGCAGCCCAGGCACGGTCTCCTACGAGCAGTACTTC. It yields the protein CASSPGTVSYEQYF.

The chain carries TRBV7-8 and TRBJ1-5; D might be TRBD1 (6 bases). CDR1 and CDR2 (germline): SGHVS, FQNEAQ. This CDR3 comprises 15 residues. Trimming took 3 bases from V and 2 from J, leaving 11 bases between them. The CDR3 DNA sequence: TGTGCCAGCAGCTTCGCCGGGGGGCGCAATCAGCCCCAGCATTTT. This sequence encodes CASSFAGGRNQPQHF.

CDR3: CASSPRTGANTEAFF. The CDR3, as DNA: TGCGCCAGCAGCCCGCGGACAGGGGCGAACACTGAAGCTTTCTTT. This sequence joins TRBV4-1 and TRBJ1-1; 9 positions agree with TRBD1. Per the germline V gene, CDR1 is MGHRA and CDR2 is YSYEKL. The CDR3 extends over 15 amino acids. After removal of 4 bases from V and 1 base from J, the junction contained 4 bases not matched to a gene.

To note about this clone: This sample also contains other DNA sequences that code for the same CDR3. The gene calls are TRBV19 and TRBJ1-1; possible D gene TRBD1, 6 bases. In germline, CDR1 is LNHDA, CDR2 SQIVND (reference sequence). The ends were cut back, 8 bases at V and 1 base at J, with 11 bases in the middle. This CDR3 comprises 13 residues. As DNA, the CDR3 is TGTGCCAGTTCCTCGACAGGGAACACTGAAGCTTTCTTT. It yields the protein CASSSTGNTEAFF.

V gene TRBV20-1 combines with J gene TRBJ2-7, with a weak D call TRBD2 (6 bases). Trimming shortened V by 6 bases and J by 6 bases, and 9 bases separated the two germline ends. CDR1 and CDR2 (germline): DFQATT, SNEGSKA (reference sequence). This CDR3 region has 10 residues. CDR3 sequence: CSAFGGEQYF. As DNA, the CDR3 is TGCAGTGCCTTCGGGGGCGAGCAGTACTTC.

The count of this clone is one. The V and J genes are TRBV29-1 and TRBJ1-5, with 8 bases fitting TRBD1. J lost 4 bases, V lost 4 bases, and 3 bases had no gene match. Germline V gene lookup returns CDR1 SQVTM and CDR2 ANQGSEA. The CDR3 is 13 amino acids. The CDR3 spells CSVATGVNQPQHF. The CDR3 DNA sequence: TGCAGCGTTGCGACAGGGGTAAATCAGCCCCAGCATTTT.

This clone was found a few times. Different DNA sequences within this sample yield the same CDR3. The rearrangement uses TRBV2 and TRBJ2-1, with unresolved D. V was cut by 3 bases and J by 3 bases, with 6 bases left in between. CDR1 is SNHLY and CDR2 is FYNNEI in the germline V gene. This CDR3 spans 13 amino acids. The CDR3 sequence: CASSDSSYNEQFF. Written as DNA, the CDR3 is TGTGCCAGCAGTGATTCCAGCTACAATGAGCAGTTCTTC. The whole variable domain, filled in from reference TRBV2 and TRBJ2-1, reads EPEVTQTPSHQVTQMGQEVILRCVPISNHLYFYWYRQILGQKVEFLVSFYNNEISEKSEIFDDQFSVERPDGSNFTLKIRSTKLEDSAMYFCASSDSSYNEQFFGPGTRLTVL.